This T cell receptor beta chain was identified in a study of metastatic and nonmetastatic thyroid tumors. Study details: It was across blood and tumor or nodule tissue from malignant and benign thyroid patients that repertoires were compared. Findings of the study overall: The reported finding was significantly higher TCR beta diversity in malignant thyroid tumors relative to benign nodules, in blood and tumor.

There were no patients who had received any treatment before thyroid surgery. This clone was counted at least ten times. Its specificity is not known. The CDR3 loop spans 15 amino acids. The germline CDR1 and CDR2 sequences are SGDLS and YYNGEE. J lost 6 bases, V lost 0 bases, and 4 bases had no gene match. Per the study methods: Researchers built a distant-metastasis classifier for papillary thyroid cancer that drew on CDR3 differences across clinicopathological groups. Through MiXCR, TCRdb re-clonotyped the PCR reads. TCRdb assigned the V and J calls; the authors' analysis was not used. The profile shows about 40,000 clones, about 16% of them singletons.

The rearrangement links TRBV9 to TRBJ2-1, with 9 bases that match TRBD2. The sample comprised blood. This TCR derives from a female donor with papillary thyroid cancer or a benign thyroid nodule (not recorded which). Some clones in this sample may be carry-over from other donors' samples. In DNA form, the CDR3 reads TGTGCCAGCAGCGTAGAGGGACTAGCAGCCAATGAGCAGTTCTTC. Its translation: CASSVEGLAANEQFF.